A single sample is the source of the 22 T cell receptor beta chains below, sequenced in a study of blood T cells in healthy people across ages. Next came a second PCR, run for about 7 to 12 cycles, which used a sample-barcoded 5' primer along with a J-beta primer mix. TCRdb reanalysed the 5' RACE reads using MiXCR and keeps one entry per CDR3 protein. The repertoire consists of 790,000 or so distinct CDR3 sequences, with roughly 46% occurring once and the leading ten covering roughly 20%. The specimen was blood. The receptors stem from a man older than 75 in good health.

The CDR3 DNA reads as TGTGCCAGCAGTCCCCGGGACGGAAACACCATATATTTT. Translation gives CASSPRDGNTIYF. This sequence joins TRBV6-1 and TRBJ1-3; possible D gene TRBD1, 5 bases. In germline, CDR1 is MNHNS, CDR2 SASEGT. Trimming removed 5 bases at V and 4 bases at J, with 9 bases between. The CDR3 runs 13 residues.

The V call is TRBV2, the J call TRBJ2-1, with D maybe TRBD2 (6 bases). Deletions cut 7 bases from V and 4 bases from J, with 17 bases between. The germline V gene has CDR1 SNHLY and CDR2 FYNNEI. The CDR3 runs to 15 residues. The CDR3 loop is CASTEVRTTYNEQFF. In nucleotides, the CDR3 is TGTGCCAGCACCGAGGTCAGGACTACATACAATGAGCAGTTCTTC.

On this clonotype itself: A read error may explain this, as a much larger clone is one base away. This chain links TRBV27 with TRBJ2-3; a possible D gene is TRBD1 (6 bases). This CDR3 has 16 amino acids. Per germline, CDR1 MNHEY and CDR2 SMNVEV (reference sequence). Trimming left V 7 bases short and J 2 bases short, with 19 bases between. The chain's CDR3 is CASTSSLGGVTDTQYF. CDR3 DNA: TGTGCCAGCACCTCTTCGCTAGGGGGAGTCACAGATACGCAGTATTTT.

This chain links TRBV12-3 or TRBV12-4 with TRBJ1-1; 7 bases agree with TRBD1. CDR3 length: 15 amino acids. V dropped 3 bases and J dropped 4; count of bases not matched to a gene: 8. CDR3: CASSFRQGVRTEAFF. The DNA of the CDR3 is TGTGCCAGCAGTTTTAGGCAGGGGGTGCGCACTGAAGCTTTCTTT.

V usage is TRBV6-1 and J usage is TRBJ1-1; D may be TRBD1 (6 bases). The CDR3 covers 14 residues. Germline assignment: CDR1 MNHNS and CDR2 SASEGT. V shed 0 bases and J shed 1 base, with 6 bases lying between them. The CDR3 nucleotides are TGTGCCAGCAGTGAAGCGGGACAGAACACTGAAGCTTTCTTT. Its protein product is CASSEAGQNTEAFF.

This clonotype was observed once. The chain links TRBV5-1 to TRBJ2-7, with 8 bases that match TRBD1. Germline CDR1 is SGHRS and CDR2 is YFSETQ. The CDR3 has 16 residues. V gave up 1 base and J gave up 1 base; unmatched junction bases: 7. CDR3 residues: CASSLQAGGASYEQYF. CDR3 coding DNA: TGCGCCAGCAGCTTGCAAGCAGGGGGCGCATCCTACGAGCAGTACTTC.

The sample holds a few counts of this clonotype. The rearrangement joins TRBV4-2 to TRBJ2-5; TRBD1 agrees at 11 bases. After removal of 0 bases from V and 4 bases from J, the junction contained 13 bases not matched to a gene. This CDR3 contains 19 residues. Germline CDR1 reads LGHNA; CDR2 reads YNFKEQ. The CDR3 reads CASSQDESGGQGGSETQYF. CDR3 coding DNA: TGTGCCAGCAGCCAAGATGAGTCCGGGGGACAGGGGGGATCAGAGACCCAGTACTTC.

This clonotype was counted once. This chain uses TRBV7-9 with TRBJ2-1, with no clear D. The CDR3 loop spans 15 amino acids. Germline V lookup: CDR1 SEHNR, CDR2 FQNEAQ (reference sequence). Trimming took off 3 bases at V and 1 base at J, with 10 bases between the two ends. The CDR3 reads CASSFPGDSYNEQFF. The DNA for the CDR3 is TGTGCCAGCAGCTTTCCGGGCGATTCCTACAATGAGCAGTTCTTC.

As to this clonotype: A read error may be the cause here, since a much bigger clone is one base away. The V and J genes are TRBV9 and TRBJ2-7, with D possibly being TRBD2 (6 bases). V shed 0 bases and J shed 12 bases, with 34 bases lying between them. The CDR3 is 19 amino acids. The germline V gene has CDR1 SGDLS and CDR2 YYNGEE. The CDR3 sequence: CASSVERLWGVLAKNIRYF. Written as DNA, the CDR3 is TGTGCCAGCAGCGTAGAACGGCTATGGGGAGTACTAGCCAAAAACATTCGGTACTTC.

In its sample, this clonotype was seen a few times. CDR3 nucleotide sequence: TGCGCCAGCAGCTTGGGTCCCTGGGTACGCGGGAGAACCTACGAGCAGTACTTC. It specifies CASSLGPWVRGRTYEQYF. The genes are TRBV5-1 and TRBJ2-5; TRBD2 matches at 7 bases. TRBJ2-7 explains the end of the DNA better; the J call may be wrong. The CDR3 extends over 18 amino acids. Germline loops: CDR1 SGHRS, CDR2 YFSETQ.

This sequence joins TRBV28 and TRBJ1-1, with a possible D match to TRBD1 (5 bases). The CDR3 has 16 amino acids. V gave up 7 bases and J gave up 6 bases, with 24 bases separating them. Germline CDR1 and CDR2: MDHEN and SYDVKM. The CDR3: CASIEARGGAVSEAFF. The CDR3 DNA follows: TGTGCCAGCATTGAAGCGAGGGGAGGTGCCGTGTCTGAAGCTTTCTTT.

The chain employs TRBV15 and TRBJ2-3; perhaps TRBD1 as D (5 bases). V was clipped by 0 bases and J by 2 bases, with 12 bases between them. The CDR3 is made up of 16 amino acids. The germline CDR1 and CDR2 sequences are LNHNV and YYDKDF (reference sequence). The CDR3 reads CATSRDGRAYTDTQYF. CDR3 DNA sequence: TGTGCCACCAGCAGAGACGGCAGGGCATACACAGATACGCAGTATTTT.

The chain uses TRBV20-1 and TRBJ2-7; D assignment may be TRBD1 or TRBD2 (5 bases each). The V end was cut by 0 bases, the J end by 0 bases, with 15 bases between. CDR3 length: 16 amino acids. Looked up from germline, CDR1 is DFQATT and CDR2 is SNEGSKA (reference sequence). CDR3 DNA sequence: TGCAGTGCTAGAGATTTTAGGGGACCAAGCTCCTACGAGCAGTACTTC. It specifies CSARDFRGPSSYEQYF.

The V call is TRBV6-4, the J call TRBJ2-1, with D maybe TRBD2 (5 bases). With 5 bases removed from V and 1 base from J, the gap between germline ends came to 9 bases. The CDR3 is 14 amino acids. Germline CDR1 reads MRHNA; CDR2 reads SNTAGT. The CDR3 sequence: CASSWGESYNEQFF. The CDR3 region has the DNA TGTGCCAGCAGTTGGGGAGAGTCCTACAATGAGCAGTTCTTC.

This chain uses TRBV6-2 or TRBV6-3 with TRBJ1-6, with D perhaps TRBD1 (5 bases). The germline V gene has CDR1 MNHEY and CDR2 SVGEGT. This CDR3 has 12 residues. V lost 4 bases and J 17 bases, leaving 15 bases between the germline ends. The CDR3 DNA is TGTGCCAGCAGTTCCCCGGCCGGGGCGATCCACTTT. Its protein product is CASSSPAGAIHF.

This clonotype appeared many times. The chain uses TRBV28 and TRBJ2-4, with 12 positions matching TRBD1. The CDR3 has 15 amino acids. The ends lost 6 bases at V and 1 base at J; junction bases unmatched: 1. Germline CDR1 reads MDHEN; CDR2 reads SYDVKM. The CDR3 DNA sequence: TGTGCCAGCAGGGGACAGGGGGCCGCCAAAAACATTCAGTACTTC. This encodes CASRGQGAAKNIQYF. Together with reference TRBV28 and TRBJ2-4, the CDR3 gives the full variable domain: DVKVTQSSRYLVKRTGEKVFLECVQDMDHENMFWYRQDPGLGLRLIYFSYDVKMKEKGDIPEGYSVSREKKERFSLILESASTNQTSMYLCASRGQGAAKNIQYFGAGTRLSVL.

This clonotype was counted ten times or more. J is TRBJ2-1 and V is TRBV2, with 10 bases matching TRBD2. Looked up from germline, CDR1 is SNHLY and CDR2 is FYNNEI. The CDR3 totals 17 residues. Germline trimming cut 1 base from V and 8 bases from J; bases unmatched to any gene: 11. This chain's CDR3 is CASSEGVWLAGVDEQFF. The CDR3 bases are TGTGCCAGCAGTGAAGGGGTGTGGCTAGCGGGAGTCGATGAGCAGTTCTTC. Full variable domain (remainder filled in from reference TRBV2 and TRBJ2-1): EPEVTQTPSHQVTQMGQEVILRCVPISNHLYFYWYRQILGQKVEFLVSFYNNEISEKSEIFDDQFSVERPDGSNFTLKIRSTKLEDSAMYFCASSEGVWLAGVDEQFFGPGTRLTVL.

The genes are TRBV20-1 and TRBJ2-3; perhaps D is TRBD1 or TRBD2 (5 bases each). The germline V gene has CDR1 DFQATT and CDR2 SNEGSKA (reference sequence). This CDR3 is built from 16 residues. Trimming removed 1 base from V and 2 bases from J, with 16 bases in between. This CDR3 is CSARGRVGAFTDTQYF. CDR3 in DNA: TGCAGTGCTAGAGGGCGAGTCGGGGCCTTCACAGATACGCAGTATTTT.

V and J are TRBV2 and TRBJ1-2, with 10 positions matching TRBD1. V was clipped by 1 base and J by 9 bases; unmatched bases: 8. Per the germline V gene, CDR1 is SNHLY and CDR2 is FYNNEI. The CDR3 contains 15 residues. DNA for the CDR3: TGTGCCAGCAGTGAAGAAGGGACAGGGGACATGCGCTACACCTTC. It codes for CASSEEGTGDMRYTF.

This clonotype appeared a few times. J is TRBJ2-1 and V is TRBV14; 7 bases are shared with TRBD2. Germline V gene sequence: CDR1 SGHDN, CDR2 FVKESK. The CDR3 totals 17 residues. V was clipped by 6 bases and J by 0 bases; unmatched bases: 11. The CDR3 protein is CASSGDQRDFSYNEQFF. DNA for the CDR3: TGTGCCAGCAGTGGGGACCAGCGGGACTTCTCCTACAATGAGCAGTTCTTC.

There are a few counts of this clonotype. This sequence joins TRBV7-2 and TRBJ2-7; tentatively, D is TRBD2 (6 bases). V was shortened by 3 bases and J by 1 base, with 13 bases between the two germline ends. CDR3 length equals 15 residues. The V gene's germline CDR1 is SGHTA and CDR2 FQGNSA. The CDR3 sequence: CASSLNRDWSYEQYF. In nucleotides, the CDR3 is TGTGCCAGCAGCTTGAACCGGGACTGGTCCTACGAGCAGTACTTC.

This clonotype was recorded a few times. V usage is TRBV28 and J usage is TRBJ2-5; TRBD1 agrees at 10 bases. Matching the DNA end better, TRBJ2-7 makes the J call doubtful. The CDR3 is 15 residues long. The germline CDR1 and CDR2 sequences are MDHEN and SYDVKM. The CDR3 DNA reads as TGTGCCAGCAGTAGGACTCAGACAGGGGGCGGCGAGCAGTACTTC. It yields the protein CASSRTQTGGGEQYF.